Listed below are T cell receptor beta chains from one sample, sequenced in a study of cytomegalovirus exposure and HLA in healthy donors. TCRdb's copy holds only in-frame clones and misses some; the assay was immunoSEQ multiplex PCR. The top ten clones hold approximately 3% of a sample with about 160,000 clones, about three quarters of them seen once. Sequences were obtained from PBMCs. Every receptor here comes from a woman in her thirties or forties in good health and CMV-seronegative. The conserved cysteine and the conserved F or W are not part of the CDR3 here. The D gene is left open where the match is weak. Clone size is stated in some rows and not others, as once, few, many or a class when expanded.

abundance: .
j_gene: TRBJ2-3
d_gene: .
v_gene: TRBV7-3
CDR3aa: ASSLSAGTDTQY

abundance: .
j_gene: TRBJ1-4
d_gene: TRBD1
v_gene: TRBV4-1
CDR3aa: ASSQDGTGNEKLF

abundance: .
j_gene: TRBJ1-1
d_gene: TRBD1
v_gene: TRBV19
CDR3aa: ASKMRETGVPEAF

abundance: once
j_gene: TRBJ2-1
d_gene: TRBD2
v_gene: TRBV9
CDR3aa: ASSPAGLAGGPGIDNEQF

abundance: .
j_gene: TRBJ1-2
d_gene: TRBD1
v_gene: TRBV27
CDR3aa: ASSYRPGTGFNGYT

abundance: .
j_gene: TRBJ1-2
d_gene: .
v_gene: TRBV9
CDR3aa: ASSPTGGIYGYT

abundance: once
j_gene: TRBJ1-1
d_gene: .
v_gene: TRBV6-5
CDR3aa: ASSYTRDSEAF

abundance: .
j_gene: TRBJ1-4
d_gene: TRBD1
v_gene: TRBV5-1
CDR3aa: ASSDPQGSGEKLF

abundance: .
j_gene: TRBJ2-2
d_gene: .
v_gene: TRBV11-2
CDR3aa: ASSFSFGTSTGELF

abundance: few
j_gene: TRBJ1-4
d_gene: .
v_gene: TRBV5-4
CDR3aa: ASSDADGATNEKLF

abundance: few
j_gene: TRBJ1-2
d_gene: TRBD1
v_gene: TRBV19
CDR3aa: ASRVIGQGGYGYT

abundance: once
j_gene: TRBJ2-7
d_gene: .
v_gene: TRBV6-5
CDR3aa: ASSYSLTQGYEQY

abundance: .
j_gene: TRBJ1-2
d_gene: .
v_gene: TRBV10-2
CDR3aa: ASSDPGTDGYT

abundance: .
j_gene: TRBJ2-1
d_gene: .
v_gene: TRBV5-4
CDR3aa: ASSLGRDGNEQF

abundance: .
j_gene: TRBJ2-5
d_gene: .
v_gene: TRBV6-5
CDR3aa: ASSPSWGGGTQY

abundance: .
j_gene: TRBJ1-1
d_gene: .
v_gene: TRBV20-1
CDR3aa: SASTRVGAF

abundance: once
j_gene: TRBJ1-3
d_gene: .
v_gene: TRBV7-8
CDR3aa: AVSAGQNTIY

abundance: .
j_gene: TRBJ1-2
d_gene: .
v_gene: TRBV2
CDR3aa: ASSGGASGYT

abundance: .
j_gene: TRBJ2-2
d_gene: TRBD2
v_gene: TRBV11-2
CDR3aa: ASRAGVNTGELF

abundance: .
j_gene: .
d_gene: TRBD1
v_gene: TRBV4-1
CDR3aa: ASSHSSNWGQTNYEQY

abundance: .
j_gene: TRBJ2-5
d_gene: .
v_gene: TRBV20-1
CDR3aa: SARRGETQY

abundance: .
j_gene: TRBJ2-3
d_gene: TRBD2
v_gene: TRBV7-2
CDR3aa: ASSFSGGLDTQY

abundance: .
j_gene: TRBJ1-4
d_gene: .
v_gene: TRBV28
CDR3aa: ASTDRRSNEKLF

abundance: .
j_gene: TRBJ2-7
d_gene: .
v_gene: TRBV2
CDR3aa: ASSGQTSPYEQY

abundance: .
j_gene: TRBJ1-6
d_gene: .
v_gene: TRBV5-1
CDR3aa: ASSFSLDRRQGGSPLH

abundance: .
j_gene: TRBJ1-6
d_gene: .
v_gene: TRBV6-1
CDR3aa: AGKGAQGYNSPLH

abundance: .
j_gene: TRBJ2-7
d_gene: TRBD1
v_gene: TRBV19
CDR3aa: ASSSRRTGAAYEQY

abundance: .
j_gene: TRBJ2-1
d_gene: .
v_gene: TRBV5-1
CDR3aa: ASSLRGPNNEQF

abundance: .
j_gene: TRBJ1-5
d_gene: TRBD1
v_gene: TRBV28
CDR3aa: ASRDRQGTSNQPQH

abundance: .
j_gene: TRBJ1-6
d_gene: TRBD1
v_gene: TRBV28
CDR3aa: AGRTGSSYNSPLH

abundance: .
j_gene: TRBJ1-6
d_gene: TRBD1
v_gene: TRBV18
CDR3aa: ASSPEAGGSPLH

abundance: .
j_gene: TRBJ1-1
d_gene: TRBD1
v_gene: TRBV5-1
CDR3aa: ASSTKQGSNTEAF

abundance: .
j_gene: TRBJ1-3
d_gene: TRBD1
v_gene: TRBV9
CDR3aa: ASSAGTGSGNTIY

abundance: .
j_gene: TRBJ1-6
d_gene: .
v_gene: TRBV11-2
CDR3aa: ASSLSPAVLSPLH

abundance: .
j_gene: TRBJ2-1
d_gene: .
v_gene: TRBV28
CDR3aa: ASTGINNEQF

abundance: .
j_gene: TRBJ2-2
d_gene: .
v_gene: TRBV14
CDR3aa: ASSQIGNTGELF

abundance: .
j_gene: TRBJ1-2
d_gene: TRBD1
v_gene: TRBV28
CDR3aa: ASSGAGGHYGYT

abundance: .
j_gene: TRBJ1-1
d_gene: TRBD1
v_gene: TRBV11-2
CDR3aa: ASSLVKGTGPNTEAF

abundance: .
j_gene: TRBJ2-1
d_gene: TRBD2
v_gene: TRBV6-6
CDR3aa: ASSSTSGGNNEQF

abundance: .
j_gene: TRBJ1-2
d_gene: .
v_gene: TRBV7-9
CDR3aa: SSSFRSYGYT

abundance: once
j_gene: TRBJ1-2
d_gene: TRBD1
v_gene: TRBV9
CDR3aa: ASSVQTGGYGYT

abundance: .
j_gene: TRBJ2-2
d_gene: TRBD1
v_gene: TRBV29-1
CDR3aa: SVGDRVAGELF

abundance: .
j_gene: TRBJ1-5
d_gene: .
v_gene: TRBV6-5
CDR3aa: ASTGGVNQPQH

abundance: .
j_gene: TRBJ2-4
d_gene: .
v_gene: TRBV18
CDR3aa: ASSPVAKNIQY

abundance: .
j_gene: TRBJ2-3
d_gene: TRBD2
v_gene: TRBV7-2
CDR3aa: ASKLSGGLAGTDTQY

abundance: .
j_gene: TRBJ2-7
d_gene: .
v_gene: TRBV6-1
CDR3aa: ASSADTLSQQY

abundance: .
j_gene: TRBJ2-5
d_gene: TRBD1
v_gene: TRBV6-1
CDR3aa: ASSDPPGGLKTQY

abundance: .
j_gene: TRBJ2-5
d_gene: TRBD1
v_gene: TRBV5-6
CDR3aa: ASSWTGIKEQY

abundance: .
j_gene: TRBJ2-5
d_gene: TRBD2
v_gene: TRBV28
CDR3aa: ASRPRGGRYRGETQY

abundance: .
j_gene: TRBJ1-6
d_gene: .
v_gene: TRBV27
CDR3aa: ASSWGGESPLH

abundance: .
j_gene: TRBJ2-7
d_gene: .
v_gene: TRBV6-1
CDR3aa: ASSELEAEQY

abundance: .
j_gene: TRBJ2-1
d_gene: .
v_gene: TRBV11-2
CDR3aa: ASSLDPQLQF

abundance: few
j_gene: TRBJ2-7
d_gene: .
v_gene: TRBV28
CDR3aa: ASVDRTESYEQY

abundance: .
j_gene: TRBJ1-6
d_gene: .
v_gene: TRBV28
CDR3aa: ASSFRAYNSPLH